The 28 T cell receptor delta chains below were found in one sample sequenced in a study of gamma-delta T cells after stem cell transplantation. TCRdb re-called the RT-PCR reads via CATT. The sample has roughly 1,200 delta-chain clones, 2.5% to 3.5% seen once; the top ten hold less than 80%. Material: gamma-delta T cells. The receptors shown here come from a human donor. It is not recorded whose cells these are; they may come from a transplant donor.

This clone came up many times. A far larger clone lies a single base away; this is likely a read error. Other DNA sequences from this sample encode an identical CDR3 as well. V usage is TRDV2 and J usage is TRDJ1; D gene unclear. Germline assignment: CDR1 GEAIGNYY and CDR2 EKD. The CDR3 totals 15 residues. The V gene lost 6 bases and the J gene lost 4 bases, with 20 bases spanning the gap. The CDR3 loop reads CACILVPGEDDKLIF. CDR3 nucleotides: TGTGCCTGTATCCTTGTACCCGGCGAGGACGATAAACTCATCTTT.

In regard to this clone: TCRdb shows a much larger clone's protein in place of this DNA's translation, and the two differ at residue 7, likely through a read error; the protein shown is translated from the DNA. The gene calls are TRDV2 and TRDJ1; D remains ambiguous. V lost 0 bases, J lost 4 bases, and 5 bases lay in between. The CDR3 is 12 amino acids. Looked up from germline, CDR1 is GEAIGNYY and CDR2 is EKD. The DNA of the CDR3 is TGTGCCTGTGACACCGCCCGCGATAAACTCATCTTT. The encoded protein is CACDTARDKLIF.

Points on this clone: This DNA's translation differs at residue 7 from TCRdb's protein, which comes from a much larger clone; a read error is likely, and the protein shown is translated from the DNA. This chain links TRDV1 with TRDJ1; 11 bases agree with TRDD3. This CDR3 comprises 20 residues. The germline V gene has CDR1 TSWWSYY and CDR2 QGS. V lost 9 bases and J lost 6; bases outside the gene matches: 27. CDR3 protein: CALRPSSTMWGIRWKNKLIF. The CDR3 coding sequence is TGTGCTCTCCGACCTTCCTCCACTATGTGGGGGATACGGTGGAAAAATAAACTCATCTTT.

A word on this clone: The translation of this DNA and the TCRdb protein of a much larger clone differ at residue 3, probably owing to a read error; the protein shown here is translated from the DNA. The chain recombines TRDV2 with TRDJ1; D unclear. This CDR3 has 14 residues. Looked up from germline, CDR1 is GEAIGNYY and CDR2 is EKD. The CDR3 spells CARDTVLNTDKLIF. CDR3 in DNA: TGTGCCCGTGACACCGTACTGAACACCGATAAACTCATCTTT.

This clone was found a few times. One base away lies a much larger clone, so this may be a sequencing read error. Other DNA sequences of this sample code for an identical CDR3. The rearrangement joins TRDV1 to TRDJ1; 9 nucleotides align to TRDD3. The CDR3 is 22 amino acids. The V gene's germline CDR1 is TSWWSYY and CDR2 QGS. In DNA, the CDR3 is TGTGCCCTTAGAACACCCCTGCTACGTGGTTCGAGGGGATACGAGCTGACCGATAAACTCATCTTT. Translated, it gives CALRTPLLRGSRGYELTDKLIF.

This clone was observed a few times. A far bigger clonotype differs at one base, so this is likely a read error. The sample has other DNA sequences that encode this CDR3 too. The chain carries TRDV2 and TRDJ1; 9 nucleotides align to TRDD3. V lost 4 bases, J lost 0 bases, and 8 bases stayed unmatched. CDR1 is GEAIGNYY, CDR2 EKD, per germline. The CDR3 has 16 amino acids. CDR3 DNA sequence: TGTGCCTGTGATGCCCTACTGGGGGACTACACCGATAAACTCATCTTT. This encodes CACDALLGDYTDKLIF.

This clone has only a few counts. A far larger clone is off by one base, so a read error is likely. This sample also contains other DNA sequences that code for the same CDR3. The V call is TRDV1, the J call TRDJ2; 10 bases fit TRDD3. The CDR3 is made up of 23 amino acids. In germline, CDR1 is TSWWSYY, CDR2 QGS. V lost 1 base to trimming and J lost 5 bases; unmatched junction nucleotides: 25. The CDR3 region has the DNA TGTGCTCTTGGGGAACAAGGCGCCCTATTCAGGCTCTGGGGGATAAGTAAAACAGCACAACTCTTCTTT. It translates to CALGEQGALFRLWGISKTAQLFF.

This clone counts as medium-sized (0.01 to 0.1%). A far larger clone is just one base off, so this is likely a read error. V and J are TRDV2 and TRDJ1, with TRDD3 matching over 7 bases. Germline loops: CDR1 GEAIGNYY, CDR2 EKD. The junction had 12 bases not matched to a gene; V was cut back by 3 bases and J by 0 bases. The CDR3 consists of 17 residues. The CDR3 region has the DNA TGTGCCTGTGACCCCGCCGAGGGGGATCCGTACACCGATAAACTCATCTTT. Translating it yields CACDPAEGDPYTDKLIF.

This clone was observed a handful of times. This is likely an artifact of a read error, given a far larger clone one base away. The sample carries other DNA sequences with the same CDR3. The gene calls are TRDV2 and TRDJ1; TRDD3 might be the D (6 bases). V was clipped by 3 bases and J by 0 bases, with 13 bases between them. Germline CDR1 is GEAIGNYY and CDR2 is EKD. The CDR3 has 15 amino acids. CDR3 sequence: CACDFLGGDTDKLIF. The CDR3 region has the DNA TGTGCCTGTGACTTCCTCGGGGGAGACACCGATAAACTCATCTTT.

By share of the sample, this clone is large. Other nucleotide sequences from this sample produce the same CDR3. The chain carries TRDV2 and TRDJ1, with TRDD3 identical over 8 bases. V lost 2 bases and J lost 0; bases outside the gene matches: 13. The germline gives CDR1 GEAIGNYY, CDR2 EKD. This CDR3 spans 18 amino acids. CDR3 nucleotide sequence: TGTGCCTGTGACATTCGTATTACTGGGGGCCAGTACACCGATAAACTCATCTTT. The encoded protein is CACDIRITGGQYTDKLIF.

A few counts support this clone. The CDR3 DNA sequence: TGTGCCTGTGACAAGGTGGGGGGCCAAACCGATAAACTCATCTTT. Protein sequence: CACDKVGGQTDKLIF. The chain carries TRDV2 and TRDJ1; TRDD3 is a possible D gene (6 bases). V lost 2 bases, J lost 2 bases, and 14 bases lay in between. Germline V gene lookup returns CDR1 GEAIGNYY and CDR2 EKD. This CDR3 is 15 amino acids long.

For this clone: A much larger clone sits a single nucleotide away, making a read error possible. The rearrangement links TRDV1 to TRDJ1; perhaps D is TRDD2 or TRDD3 (7 bases each). The V end was cut by 0 bases, the J end by 2 bases, with 28 bases between. This CDR3 is built from 21 residues. Germline lookup yields CDR1 TSWWSYY and CDR2 QGS. As DNA, the CDR3 is TGTGCTCTTGGGGAACTATCCTTCCTCTGGGGGGTACCCAGGTTTACCGATAAACTCATCTTT. Amino acids: CALGELSFLWGVPRFTDKLIF.

Only a few counts were recorded for this clone. This likely traces to a read error, being one base from a far larger clone. The same CDR3 can be traced to other DNA sequences in this sample. The chain carries TRDV1 and TRDJ1; 8 bases agree with TRDD3. V shed 3 bases, J shed 1 base, and the junction held 22 bases outside the gene matches. CDR1 is TSWWSYY and CDR2 is QGS in the germline V gene. The CDR3 runs 21 residues. The CDR3 is CALGEPILFPWGSLVTDKLIF. The DNA for the CDR3 is TGTGCTCTTGGGGAGCCGATCCTCTTCCCCTGGGGGAGTTTGGTCACCGATAAACTCATCTTT.

This clone was detected a few times. V usage is TRDV2 and J usage is TRDJ1; 9 bases line up with TRDD3. The V segment lost 0 bases and the J segment 0 bases; nucleotides outside the gene matches: 4. The CDR3 sequence is 16 residues long. Germline assignment: CDR1 GEAIGNYY and CDR2 EKD. The CDR3 reads CACDTLLGDYTDKLIF. The CDR3 nucleotides are TGTGCCTGTGACACCCTACTGGGGGACTACACCGATAAACTCATCTTT.

This clone was recorded many times. Here the CDR3 DNA reads TGTGCTCTTGGGGAATCATCCTACTGGGGCTGGGGGATACATGGGAAACTCATCTTT. Translating it yields CALGESSYWGWGIHGKLIF. The chain recombines TRDV1 with TRDJ1; 11 nucleotides line up with TRDD3. This CDR3 is 19 amino acids long. CDR1 is TSWWSYY, CDR2 QGS, per germline. The V and J ends lost 2 bases and 8 bases, in that order; junction bases with no gene match: 19.

This clone was recorded a few times. The translation of this DNA and the TCRdb protein of a much larger clone differ at residue 4, probably owing to a read error; the protein shown here is translated from the DNA. This chain joins TRDV2 and TRDJ3, with D maybe TRDD3 (6 bases). CDR3 length: 19 amino acids. The V end lost 5 bases, the J end lost 0 bases, and 19 bases lay between the germline ends. Germline CDR1 and CDR2: GEAIGNYY and EKD. For the CDR3, the DNA is TGTGCCTGTGGTTATCCGGGGGACACCAGCTCCTGGGACACCCGACAGATGTTTTTC. Translation: CACGYPGDTSSWDTRQMFF.

Comments on this clone: This DNA's translation differs at residue 8 from TCRdb's protein, which comes from a much larger clone; a read error is likely, and the protein shown is translated from the DNA. This chain uses TRDV3 with TRDJ1; perhaps TRDD2 as D (6 bases). Germline CDR1 TVYSNPD, CDR2 GDNSRS (reference sequence). This CDR3 has 17 residues. V was shortened by 4 bases and J by 10 bases, with 34 bases between the two germline ends. CDR3 region: CASVPPSHLELAPGLIF. DNA for the CDR3: TGTGCCTCCGTGCCACCTTCCCACCTGGAGCTGGCTCCGGGACTCATCTTT.

For this clone: The protein that TCRdb holds for this DNA derives from a much larger clone and differs from the translated DNA at residue 11, which likely indicates a read error; the protein shown here is translated from the DNA. CDR3 nucleotides: TGTGCCTGTGACCAGGGGGAGCTTAACGATAGACTCATCTTT. It codes for CACDQGELNDRLIF. The rearrangement links TRDV2 to TRDJ1; possibly TRDD3 for D (6 bases). The CDR3 contains 14 residues. CDR1 and CDR2 (germline): GEAIGNYY, EKD.

Points on this clone: For this DNA, TCRdb reports the protein of a much larger clone, which diverges at residue 10, most likely from a read error; the protein presented here is translated directly from the DNA. The rearrangement joins TRDV2 to TRDJ1, with TRDD3 matching 9 bases. The V gene end was trimmed by 0 bases and the J gene end by 1 base; junction bases not matched to a gene: 5. The CDR3 runs to 16 residues. Per the germline V gene, CDR1 is GEAIGNYY and CDR2 is EKD. In nucleotides, the CDR3 is TGTGCCTGTGACACCCTACTGGGGGACCTCACCGATAAACTCATCTTT. This translates into CACDTLLGDLTDKLIF.

This clone appeared a few times. This probably arose from a read error, given a far larger clone one base away. Other DNA sequences in this specimen translate into the identical CDR3. This chain uses TRAV29/DV5 with TRDJ1; D uncertain. CDR1 is NSMFDY and CDR2 is ISSIKDK in the germline V gene. The CDR3 has 19 amino acids. CDR3 sequence (DNA): TGTGCAGCAAGCGCGATGTTTTACGCGCCGGGGTGGTACACCGATAAACTCATTTTT. The encoded protein is CAASAMFYAPGWYTDKLIF. Looking up the rest from reference TRAV29/DV5 and TRDJ1 gives the full variable domain: DQQVKQNSPSLSVQEGRISILNCDYTNSMFDYFLWYKKYPAEGPTFLISISSIKDKNEDGRFTVFLNKSAKHLSLHIVPSQPGDSAVYFCAASAMFYAPGWYTDKLIFGKGTRVTVEP.

This clone was seen more than once but under ten times. A far larger clone is a single base away, which makes a read error likely. This rearrangement joins TRDV2 to TRDJ1; the match to TRDD3 covers 10 bases. Trimming removed 5 bases from V and 1 base from J; junction bases left unmatched: 18. The CDR3 has 19 residues. CDR1 and CDR2 (germline): GEAIGNYY, EKD. DNA of the CDR3: TGTGCCTGTGGCATAACTGGGGGATTTGCGGAGTGGGCCACCGATAAACTCATCTTT. Its protein product is CACGITGGFAEWATDKLIF.

This clone appeared a few times. A read error may explain this, as a much larger clone is one base away. The chain is built from TRDV1 and TRDJ1; 11 bases map to TRDD3. The ends lost 2 bases at V and 0 bases at J; junction bases unmatched: 17. The CDR3 sequence is 21 residues long. Germline V gene data show CDR1 as TSWWSYY and CDR2 as QGS. CDR3 sequence reads: CALGEDYGYWGIGGYTDKLIF. In DNA form, the CDR3 reads TGTGCTCTTGGGGAAGACTACGGGTACTGGGGGATAGGGGGGTACACCGATAAACTCATCTTT.

This clone was counted only a few times. Only one base separates this from a far larger clonotype, so it likely reflects a read error. The chain joins TRDV3 to TRDJ1; D possibly corresponds to TRDD2 (6 bases). V was trimmed by 4 bases and J by 1 base, leaving 13 bases between them. The CDR3 runs to 13 residues. CDR1 and CDR2 (germline): TVYSNPD, GDNSRS (reference sequence). CDR3: CAYNPTPTDKLIF. As DNA, the CDR3 is TGTGCCTACAATCCTACGCCCACCGATAAACTCATCTTT.

This clone was picked up a small number of times. TCRdb's protein, taken from a much larger clone, differs from this DNA's translation at residue 11, likely owing to a read error; the protein displayed comes from the DNA. The chain combines TRDV2 with TRDJ1, with 7 bases matching TRDD3. In germline, CDR1 is GEAIGNYY, CDR2 EKD. This CDR3 has 19 residues. Trimming at V came to 0 bases and at J to 4 bases, leaving 19 bases not matched to a gene. Here the CDR3 reads CACDTVTSTGEYAGDKLIF. The CDR3 DNA follows: TGTGCCTGTGACACCGTTACGAGTACTGGGGAATACGCCGGCGATAAACTCATCTTT.

Judged by abundance, this clone is medium-sized. The V and J genes are TRDV1 and TRDJ1, with 11 bases matching TRDD3. The V and J ends lost 2 bases and 0 bases, in that order; junction bases with no gene match: 26. In germline, CDR1 is TSWWSYY, CDR2 QGS. The CDR3 runs 24 residues. This CDR3 reads CALGERLDSPFMYWGIDDTDKLIF. The CDR3 nucleotides are TGTGCTCTTGGGGAAAGGCTAGATTCCCCGTTTATGTACTGGGGGATAGACGACACCGATAAACTCATCTTT.

About this clone: A far larger clone is only one base removed, so a read error is likely. Other DNA variants within this sample encode the same CDR3. The rearrangement joins TRDV1 to TRDJ1, with D possibly being TRDD3 (9 bases). The CDR3 is 23 residues long. Germline CDR1 reads TSWWSYY; CDR2 reads QGS. Trimming took off 1 base at V and 0 bases at J, with 33 bases between the two ends. CDR3 sequence: CALGEQFFLRLVGDTRDTDKLIF. The CDR3 DNA sequence: TGTGCTCTTGGGGAACAATTCTTCCTACGTTTAGTAGGGGATACGAGGGACACCGATAAACTCATCTTT.

Only a few counts were recorded for this clone. This sequence is one base from a far larger clone and is likely a read error. This CDR3 reads CACDGVELGDTQAGNLIF. For the CDR3, the DNA is TGTGCCTGTGACGGGGTCGAACTGGGGGATACGCAGGCTGGTAACCTCATCTTT. The chain has TRDV2 and TRDJ1; 13 bases are shared with TRDD3. The CDR3 sequence is 18 residues long. Germline CDR1 GEAIGNYY, CDR2 EKD. V gave up 3 bases and J gave up 11 bases; unmatched junction bases: 20.

The table lists this clone with a few counts. The TCRdb record carries a much larger clone's protein, which differs from this DNA's translation at residue 7; a read error is the likely cause, and the protein listed here is the DNA translation. The chain uses TRDV3 and TRDJ3; D not resolved. CDR1 is TVYSNPD and CDR2 is GDNSRS in the germline V gene (reference sequence). This CDR3 is built from 16 residues. V was shortened by 3 bases and J by 2 bases, with 14 bases between the two germline ends. In nucleotides, the CDR3 is TGTGCCTTCTATCCTGGCCCTCCCTGGGACACCCGACAGATGTTTTTC. It specifies CAFYPGPPWDTRQMFF.